The 9 T cell receptor beta chains below come from one sample, sequenced in a study of blood T cells in healthy people across ages. A second roughly 6 to 12 cycle PCR used barcoded and J-beta primers. A single record per CDR3 protein comes from TCRdb applying MiXCR to the 5' RACE reads. In the table there are around 820,000 distinct CDR3 sequences, roughly 25% of which are singletons. These records were also assigned to another study, of T cells of mothers and their children.

The sequencing input was blood. All receptors come from a boy between 10 and 17 years old in good health.

The rearrangement joins TRBV7-2 to TRBJ2-1; D remains ambiguous. Germline V CDR1 and CDR2: SGHTA, FQGNSA. The CDR3 is 16 residues long. V was cut by 0 bases and J by 3 bases, with 12 bases left in between. In nucleotides, the CDR3 is TGTGCCAGCAGCTTAGCAGGCACTCAAGACTACAATGAGCAGTTCTTC. Translated, it gives CASSLAGTQDYNEQFF.

The rearrangement joins TRBV12-3 or TRBV12-4 to TRBJ1-1; D ambiguous. Trimming pared 5 bases from V and 2 bases from J, leaving 12 bases between. CDR3 length: 14 amino acids. The CDR3 region has the DNA TGTGCCAGCAGTAACCTCGGTGGAAACACTGAAGCTTTCTTT. It yields the protein CASSNLGGNTEAFF.

The CDR3 DNA follows: TGTGCCAGCAGGAGGACAGGGGGCACCTATGGCTACACCTTC. It yields the protein CASRRTGGTYGYTF. The V and J genes are TRBV21-1 and TRBJ1-2; the listed D gene, TRBD1, was not tested against the DNA. TRBV21-1 is a listed pseudogene. This CDR3 spans 14 amino acids.

This clonotype was detected only a few times. The V call is TRBV6-1, the J call TRBJ2-2; D possibly corresponds to TRBD2 (6 bases). This CDR3 contains 18 residues. CDR1 and CDR2 (germline): MNHNS, SASEGT. Trimming left V 2 bases short and J 2 bases short, with 18 bases between. The CDR3 bases are TGTGCCAGCAGTGAACCCGAAACCGCCGGGAGCAACACCGGGGAGCTGTTTTTT. This sequence encodes CASSEPETAGSNTGELFF.

This chain links TRBV6-5 with TRBJ2-3; a possible D gene is TRBD1 (6 bases). Germline values: CDR1 MNHEY, CDR2 SVGAGI. There are 14 residues in the CDR3. Trimming took 7 bases from V and 1 from J, leaving 12 bases between them. The CDR3 here is CASTVTGGTDTQYF. The CDR3 bases are TGTGCCAGCACCGTGACAGGAGGCACAGATACGCAGTATTTT.

This clonotype was observed a handful of times. The chain has TRBV5-4 and TRBJ2-3; no clear D gene. The length of the CDR3 is 16 residues. Germline CDR1 reads SGHNT; CDR2 reads YYREEE (reference sequence). Deletions cut 4 bases from V and 2 bases from J, with 17 bases between. The CDR3 is CASSQYLLENTDTQYF. CDR3 DNA: TGTGCCAGCAGCCAATACCTACTTGAAAACACAGATACGCAGTATTTT.

This clonotype has just a few counts. A read error is likely, as this CDR3 ends without the conserved phenylalanine or tryptophan. This sequence joins TRBV27 and TRBJ2-7; D remains unclear. CDR3 length equals 13 residues. The V gene lost 4 bases and the J gene lost 6 bases, with 13 bases spanning the gap. Germline V gene data show CDR1 as MNHEY and CDR2 as SMNVEV (reference sequence). The CDR3 nucleotides read TGTGCCAGCAGTTCCCCTATGAGGAGCGAGCAGTACTCC. Amino acid sequence: CASSSPMRSEQYS.

This clonotype has more than one count but fewer than ten. This chain uses TRBV29-1 with TRBJ2-7, with D possibly matching TRBD1 (6 bases). The CDR3 sequence is 14 residues long. Per the germline V gene, CDR1 is SQVTM and CDR2 is ANQGSEA. Deletions cut 7 bases from V and 0 bases from J, with 16 bases between. The CDR3 sequence is CSARSRGSSYEQYF. In DNA, the CDR3 is TGCAGCGCCCGGTCCAGGGGTAGCTCCTACGAGCAGTACTTC.

This clonotype came up a few times. The CDR3 DNA follows: TGTGCCAGCAAACAACTCGGTTCTGGGACAGACAATGAGCAGTTCTTC. This gives the protein CASKQLGSGTDNEQFF. V gene TRBV7-8 combines with J gene TRBJ2-1; 7 bases align to TRBD1. The V segment lost 7 bases and the J segment 5 bases; nucleotides outside the gene matches: 14. Germline V gene lookup returns CDR1 SGHVS and CDR2 FQNEAQ. The CDR3 consists of 16 residues.